This TCR beta chain was profiled in a study of metastatic and nonmetastatic thyroid tumors. Study as a whole: Repertoires from blood and tumor or nodule tissue of malignant and benign thyroid patients were compared.

J lost 7 bases, V lost 3 bases, and 6 bases had no gene match. CDR3 length: 13 amino acids. Germline assignment: CDR1 DFQATT and CDR2 SNEGSKA (reference sequence). Study-wide results and limits: Versus benign nodules, malignant thyroid tumors reportedly had significantly higher TCR beta diversity, in blood and tumor.

All patients were treatment-naive before thyroid surgery. At least ten counts were recorded for this clone. What it binds is not known. In the source study's methods: It was from CDR3 differences across clinicopathological groups that a distant-metastasis classifier for papillary thyroid cancer was built. TCRdb re-clonotyped the PCR reads through MiXCR. What appears here as the V and J calls and clone size reflects TCRdb's work, not the paper's. The sample comprises 40,000 to 45,000 clones, about 3.3% of which are singletons, and more than 7.5% rests with the top ten. The rearrangement links TRBV20-1 to TRBJ2-1, with TRBD2 identical over 7 bases. The source of this sequence is a female donor with papillary thyroid cancer or a benign thyroid nodule (not recorded which). Some clones in this sample may be carry-over from other donors' samples. The sequenced material came from blood. Here the CDR3 DNA reads TGCAGTGCTAGTAAACTAGCGTCAAATGAGCAGTTCTTC. Protein sequence: CSASKLASNEQFF.